The clone carrying this T cell receptor (beta chain) was detected a few times. Its target is not known. This CDR3 has 12 amino acids. Trimming pared 3 bases from V and 6 bases from J, leaving 6 bases between. Looked up from germline, CDR1 is LGHNA and CDR2 is YNFKEQ. Assay: immunoSEQ multiplex PCR; the TCRdb copy retains only in-frame clones and omits some. The sample lists over 20,000 clones; approximately 70% were seen once. This entry is derived from a study of PD-1 blockade in classical Hodgkin lymphoma. Study at large: The patients were dosed with nivolumab 3 mg/kg, infused intravenously every 2 weeks. Study-level findings and limits: Complete responders had baseline diversity similar to newly diagnosed patients. Repertoire difference causes, possibly disease activity or prior therapy, remain undefined. A reduction in baseline TCR diversity was reportedly seen in newly diagnosed patients relative to healthy donors.

The sample's time point: cycle 4 day 1 (C4D1), after five to seven weeks of nivolumab. Relapse was seen in all patients after autologous stem cell transplantation, and brentuximab vedotin exposure was variable. Sequenced here: peripheral blood mononuclear cells (PBMCs), sampled before the fourth cycle of nivolumab. The sequence was collected from a human donor with classical Hodgkin lymphoma. The rearrangement links TRBV4-2 to TRBJ1-5; D unclear. CDR3: CASSQEGQPQHF. As DNA, the CDR3 is TGTGCCAGCAGCCAGGAGGGTCAGCCCCAGCATTTT.